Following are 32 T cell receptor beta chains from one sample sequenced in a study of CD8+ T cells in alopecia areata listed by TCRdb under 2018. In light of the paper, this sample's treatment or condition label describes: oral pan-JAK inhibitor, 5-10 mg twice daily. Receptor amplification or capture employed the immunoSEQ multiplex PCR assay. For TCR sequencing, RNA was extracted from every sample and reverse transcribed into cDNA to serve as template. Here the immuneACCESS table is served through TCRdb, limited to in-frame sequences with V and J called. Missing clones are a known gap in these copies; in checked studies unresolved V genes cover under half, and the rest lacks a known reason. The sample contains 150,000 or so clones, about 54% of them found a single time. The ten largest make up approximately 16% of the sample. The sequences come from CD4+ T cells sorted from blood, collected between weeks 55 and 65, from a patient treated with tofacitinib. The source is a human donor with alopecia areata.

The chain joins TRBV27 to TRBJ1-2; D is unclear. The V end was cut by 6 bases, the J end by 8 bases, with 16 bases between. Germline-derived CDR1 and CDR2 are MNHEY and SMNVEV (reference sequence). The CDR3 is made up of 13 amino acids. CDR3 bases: TGTGCCAGCAGCCTTGAAGGTTATGGGGGCTACACCTTC. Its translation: CASSLEGYGGYTF.

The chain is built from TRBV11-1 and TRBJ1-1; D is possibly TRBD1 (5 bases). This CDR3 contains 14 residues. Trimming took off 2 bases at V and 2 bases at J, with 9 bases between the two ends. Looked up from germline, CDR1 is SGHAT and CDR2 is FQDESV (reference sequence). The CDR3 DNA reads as TGTGCCAGCAGCTTACGCAGGGTAAACACTGAAGCTTTCTTT. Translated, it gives CASSLRRVNTEAFF.

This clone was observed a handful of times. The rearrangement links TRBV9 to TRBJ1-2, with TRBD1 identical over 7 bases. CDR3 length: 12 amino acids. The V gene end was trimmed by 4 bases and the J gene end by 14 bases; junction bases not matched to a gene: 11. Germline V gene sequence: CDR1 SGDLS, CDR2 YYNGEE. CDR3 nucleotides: TGTGCCAGCAGCCCCCGGGGACAGACACTGACCTTC. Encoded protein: CASSPRGQTLTF.

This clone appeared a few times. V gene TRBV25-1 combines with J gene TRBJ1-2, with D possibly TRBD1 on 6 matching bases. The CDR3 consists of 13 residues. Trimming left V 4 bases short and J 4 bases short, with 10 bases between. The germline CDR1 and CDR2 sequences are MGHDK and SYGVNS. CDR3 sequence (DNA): TGTGCCAGCAGTGGTTCGGGGGCCTATGGCTACACCTTC. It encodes CASSGSGAYGYTF.

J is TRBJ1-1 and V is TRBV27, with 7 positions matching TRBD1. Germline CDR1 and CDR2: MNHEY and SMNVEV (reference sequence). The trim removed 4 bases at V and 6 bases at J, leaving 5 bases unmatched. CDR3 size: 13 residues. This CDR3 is CASSSTGLAEAFF. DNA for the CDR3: TGTGCCAGCAGTTCGACAGGGCTCGCTGAAGCTTTCTTT.

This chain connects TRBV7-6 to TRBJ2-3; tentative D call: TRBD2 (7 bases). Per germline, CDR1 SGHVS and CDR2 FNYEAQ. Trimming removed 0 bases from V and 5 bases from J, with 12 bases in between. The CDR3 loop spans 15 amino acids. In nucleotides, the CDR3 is TGTGCCAGCAGCTTAGCGGGGGGGGCCCTAGATACGCAGTATTTT. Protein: CASSLAGGALDTQYF.

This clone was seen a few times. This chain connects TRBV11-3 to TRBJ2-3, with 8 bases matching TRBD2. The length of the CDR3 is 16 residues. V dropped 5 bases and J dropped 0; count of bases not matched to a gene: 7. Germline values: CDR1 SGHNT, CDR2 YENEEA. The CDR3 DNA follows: TGTGCCAGCAGCACTCCGACTAGCGCGAGCACAGATACGCAGTATTTT. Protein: CASSTPTSASTDTQYF. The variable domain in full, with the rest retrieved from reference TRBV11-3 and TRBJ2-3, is EAGVVQSPRYKIIEKKQPVAFWCNPISGHNTLYWYLQNLGQGPELLIRYENEEAVDDSQLPKDRFSAERLKGVDSTLKIQPAELGDSAVYLCASSTPTSASTDTQYFGPGTRLTVL.

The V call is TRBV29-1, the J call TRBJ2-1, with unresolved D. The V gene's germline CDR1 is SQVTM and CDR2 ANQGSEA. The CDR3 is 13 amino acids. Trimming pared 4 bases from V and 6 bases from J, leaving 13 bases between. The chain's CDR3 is CSVGMGWLNEQFF. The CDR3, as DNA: TGCAGCGTTGGTATGGGCTGGCTCAATGAGCAGTTCTTC.

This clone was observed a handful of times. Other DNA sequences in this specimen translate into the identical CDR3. CDR3 residues: CSVDRVNTEAFF. Here the CDR3 DNA reads TGCAGCGTTGACAGGGTGAACACTGAAGCTTTCTTT. The chain couples TRBV29-1 to TRBJ1-1, with D tentatively TRBD1 (5 bases). Germline V gene data show CDR1 as SQVTM and CDR2 as ANQGSEA. Trimming removed 3 bases at V and 0 bases at J, with 5 bases between. The CDR3 extends over 12 amino acids.

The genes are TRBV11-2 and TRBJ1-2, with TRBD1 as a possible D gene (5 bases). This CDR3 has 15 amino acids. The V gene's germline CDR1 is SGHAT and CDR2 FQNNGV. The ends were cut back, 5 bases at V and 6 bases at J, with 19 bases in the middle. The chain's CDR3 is CASSPLSGDHNGYTF. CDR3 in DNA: TGTGCCAGCAGCCCCTTAAGCGGGGACCACAATGGCTACACCTTC.

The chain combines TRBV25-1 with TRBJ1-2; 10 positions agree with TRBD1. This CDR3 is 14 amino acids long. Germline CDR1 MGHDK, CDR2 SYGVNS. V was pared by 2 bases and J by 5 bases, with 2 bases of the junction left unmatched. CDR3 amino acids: CASSEKGQGYGYTF. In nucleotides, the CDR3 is TGTGCCAGCAGTGAAAAGGGACAGGGGTATGGCTACACCTTC.

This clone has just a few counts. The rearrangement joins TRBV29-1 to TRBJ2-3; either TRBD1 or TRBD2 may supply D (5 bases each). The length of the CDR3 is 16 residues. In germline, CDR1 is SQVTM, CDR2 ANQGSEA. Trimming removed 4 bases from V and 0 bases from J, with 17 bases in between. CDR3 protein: CSVVFFRDPSTDTQYF. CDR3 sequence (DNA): TGCAGCGTTGTTTTCTTTAGGGACCCAAGCACAGATACGCAGTATTTT.

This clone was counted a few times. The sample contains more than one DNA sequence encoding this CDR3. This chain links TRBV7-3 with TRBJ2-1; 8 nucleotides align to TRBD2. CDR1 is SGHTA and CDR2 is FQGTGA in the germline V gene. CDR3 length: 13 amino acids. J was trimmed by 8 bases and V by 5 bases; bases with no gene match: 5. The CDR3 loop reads CASSPSGGYEQFF. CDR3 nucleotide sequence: TGTGCCAGCAGCCCGAGCGGGGGCTATGAGCAGTTCTTC.

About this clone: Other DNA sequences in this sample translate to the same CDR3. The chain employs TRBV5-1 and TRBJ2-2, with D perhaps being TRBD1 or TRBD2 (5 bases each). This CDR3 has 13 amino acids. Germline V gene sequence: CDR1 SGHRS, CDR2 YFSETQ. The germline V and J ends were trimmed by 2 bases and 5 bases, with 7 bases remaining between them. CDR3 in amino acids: CASSFEGTGELFF. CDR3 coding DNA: TGCGCCAGCAGCTTTGAGGGGACCGGGGAGCTGTTTTTT. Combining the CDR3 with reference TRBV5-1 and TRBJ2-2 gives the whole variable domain KAGVTQTPRYLIKTRGQQVTLSCSPISGHRSVSWYQQTPGQGLQFLFEYFSETQRNKGNFPGRFSGRQFSNSRSEMNVSTLELGDSALYLCASSFEGTGELFFGEGSRLTVL.

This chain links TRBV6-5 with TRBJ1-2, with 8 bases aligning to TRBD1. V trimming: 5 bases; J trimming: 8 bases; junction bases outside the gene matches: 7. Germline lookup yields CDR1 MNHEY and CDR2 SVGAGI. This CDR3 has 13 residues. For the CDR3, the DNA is TGTGCCAGCAGTCGTGGGACAGGTGAGGGCTACACCTTC. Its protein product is CASSRGTGEGYTF.

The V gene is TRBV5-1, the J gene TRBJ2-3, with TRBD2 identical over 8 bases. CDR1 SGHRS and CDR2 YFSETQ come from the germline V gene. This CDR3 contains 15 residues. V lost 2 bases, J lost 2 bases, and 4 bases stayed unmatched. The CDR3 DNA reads TGCGCCAGCAGCTTCACGGGGGGGCACACAGATACGCAGTATTTT. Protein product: CASSFTGGHTDTQYF.

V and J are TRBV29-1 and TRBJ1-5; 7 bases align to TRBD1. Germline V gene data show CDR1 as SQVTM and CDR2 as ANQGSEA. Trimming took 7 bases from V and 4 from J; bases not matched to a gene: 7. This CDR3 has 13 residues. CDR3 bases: TGCAGCGCTGGACAGGAGCGAAATCAGCCCCAGCATTTT. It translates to CSAGQERNQPQHF.

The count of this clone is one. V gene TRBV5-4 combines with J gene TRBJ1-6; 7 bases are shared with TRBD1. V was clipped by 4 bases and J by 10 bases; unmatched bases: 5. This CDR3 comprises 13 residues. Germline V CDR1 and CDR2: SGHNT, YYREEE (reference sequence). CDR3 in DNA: TGTGCCAGCAGCCCGACAGGGTCCTCACCCCTCCACTTT. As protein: CASSPTGSSPLHF.

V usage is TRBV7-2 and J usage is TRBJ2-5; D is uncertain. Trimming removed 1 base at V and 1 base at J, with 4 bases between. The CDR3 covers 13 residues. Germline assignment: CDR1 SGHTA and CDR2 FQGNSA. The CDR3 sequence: CASSLGVQETQYF. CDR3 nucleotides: TGTGCCAGCAGCTTAGGGGTCCAAGAGACCCAGTACTTC.

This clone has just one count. CDR3 in amino acids: CSVRAGGNYGYTF. CDR3 DNA sequence: TGCAGCGTTAGGGCAGGGGGGAACTATGGCTACACCTTC. This chain uses TRBV29-1 with TRBJ1-2; 7 bases map to TRBD1. Germline V lookup: CDR1 SQVTM, CDR2 ANQGSEA. The CDR3 is 13 residues long. Germline trimming cut 5 bases from V and 2 bases from J; bases unmatched to any gene: 5.

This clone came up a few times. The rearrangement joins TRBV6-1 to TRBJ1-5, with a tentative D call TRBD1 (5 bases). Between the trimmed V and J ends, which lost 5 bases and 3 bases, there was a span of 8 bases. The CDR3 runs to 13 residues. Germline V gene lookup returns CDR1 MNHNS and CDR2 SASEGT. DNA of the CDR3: TGTGCCAGCAGTACAGGTCACAATCAGCCCCAGCATTTT. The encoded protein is CASSTGHNQPQHF.

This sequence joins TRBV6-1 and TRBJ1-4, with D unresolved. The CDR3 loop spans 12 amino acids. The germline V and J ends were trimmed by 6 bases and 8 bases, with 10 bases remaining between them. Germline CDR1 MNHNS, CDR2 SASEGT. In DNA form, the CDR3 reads TGTGCCAGCAGGGGCCAGATCGAAAAACTGTTTTTT. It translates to CASRGQIEKLFF.

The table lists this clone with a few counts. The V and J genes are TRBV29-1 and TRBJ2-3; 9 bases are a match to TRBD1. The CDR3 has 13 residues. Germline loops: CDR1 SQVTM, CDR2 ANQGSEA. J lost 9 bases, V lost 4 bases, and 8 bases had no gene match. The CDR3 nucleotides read TGCAGCGTTGCCCCTGCGGGACAGGGCACGCAGTATTTT. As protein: CSVAPAGQGTQYF.

The CDR3: CVTGWNTEAFF. The CDR3 DNA reads as TGCGTGACAGGTTGGAACACTGAAGCTTTCTTT. This chain links TRBV29-1 with TRBJ1-1; a weak D match, TRBD1 (6 bases). CDR3 size: 11 residues. The germline CDR1 and CDR2 sequences are SQVTM and ANQGSEA.

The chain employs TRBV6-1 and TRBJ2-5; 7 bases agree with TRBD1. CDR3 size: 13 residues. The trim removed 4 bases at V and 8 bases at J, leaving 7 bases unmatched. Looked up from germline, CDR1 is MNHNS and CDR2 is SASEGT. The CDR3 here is CASSGPYRGTQYF. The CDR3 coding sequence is TGTGCCAGCAGTGGCCCCTACAGGGGTACCCAGTACTTC.

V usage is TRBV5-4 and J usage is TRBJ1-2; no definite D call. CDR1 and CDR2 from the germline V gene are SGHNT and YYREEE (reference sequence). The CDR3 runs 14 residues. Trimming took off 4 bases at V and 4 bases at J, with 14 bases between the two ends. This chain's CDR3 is CASSPTGSAYGYTF. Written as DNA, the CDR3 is TGTGCCAGCAGCCCCACGGGATCCGCCTATGGCTACACCTTC. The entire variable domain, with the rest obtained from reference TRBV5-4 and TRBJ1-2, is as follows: ETGVTQSPTHLIKTRGQQVTLRCSSQSGHNTVSWYQQALGQGPQFIFQYYREEENGRGNFPPRFSGLQFPNYSSELNVNALELDDSALYLCASSPTGSAYGYTFGSGTRLTVV.

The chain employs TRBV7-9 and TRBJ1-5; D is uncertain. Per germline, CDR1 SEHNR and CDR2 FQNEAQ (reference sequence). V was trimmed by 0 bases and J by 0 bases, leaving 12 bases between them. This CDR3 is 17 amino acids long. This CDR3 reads CASSLAGSSYSNQPQHF. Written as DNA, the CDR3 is TGTGCCAGCAGCTTAGCGGGCTCGAGCTATAGCAATCAGCCCCAGCATTTT. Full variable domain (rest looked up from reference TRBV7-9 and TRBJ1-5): DTGVSQNPRHKITKRGQNVTFRCDPISEHNRLYWYRQTLGQGPEFLTYFQNEAQLEKSRLLSDRFSAERPKGSFSTLEIQRTEQGDSAMYLCASSLAGSSYSNQPQHFGDGTRLSIL.

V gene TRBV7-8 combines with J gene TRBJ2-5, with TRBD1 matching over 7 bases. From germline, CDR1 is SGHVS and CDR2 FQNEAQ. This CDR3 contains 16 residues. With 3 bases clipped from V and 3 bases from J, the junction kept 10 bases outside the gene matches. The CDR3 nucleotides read TGTGCCAGCAGCTTCATAACTCGGGACAGCAAAGAGACCCAGTACTTC. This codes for CASSFITRDSKETQYF.

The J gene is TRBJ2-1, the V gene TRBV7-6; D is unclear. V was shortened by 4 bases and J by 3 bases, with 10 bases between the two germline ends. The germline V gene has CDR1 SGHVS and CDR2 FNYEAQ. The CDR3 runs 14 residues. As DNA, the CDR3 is TGTGCCAGCAGCTCCCGGGCCGGCTACAATGAGCAGTTCTTC. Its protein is CASSSRAGYNEQFF.

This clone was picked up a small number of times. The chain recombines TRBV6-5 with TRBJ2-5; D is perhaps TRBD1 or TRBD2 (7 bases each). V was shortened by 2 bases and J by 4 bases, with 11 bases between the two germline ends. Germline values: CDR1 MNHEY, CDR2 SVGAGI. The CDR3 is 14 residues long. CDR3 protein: CASSYGRDRETQYF. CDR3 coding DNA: TGTGCCAGCAGTTACGGGAGGGACAGAGAGACCCAGTACTTC.

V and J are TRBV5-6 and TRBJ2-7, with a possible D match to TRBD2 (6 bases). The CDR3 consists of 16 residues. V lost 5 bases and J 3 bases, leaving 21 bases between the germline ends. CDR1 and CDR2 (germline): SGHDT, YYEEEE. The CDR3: CASSRTSAGTYYEQYF. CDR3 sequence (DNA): TGTGCCAGCAGTCGCACCTCGGCAGGGACTTACTACGAGCAGTACTTC. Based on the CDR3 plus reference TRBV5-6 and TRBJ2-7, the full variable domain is DAGVTQSPTHLIKTRGQQVTLRCSPKSGHDTVSWYQQALGQGPQFIFQYYEEEERQRGNFPDRFSGHQFPNYSSELNVNALLLGDSALYLCASSRTSAGTYYEQYFGPGTRLTVT.

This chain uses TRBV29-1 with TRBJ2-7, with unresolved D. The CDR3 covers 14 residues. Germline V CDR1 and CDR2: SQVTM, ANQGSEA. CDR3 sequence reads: CTLPIPSRPYEQYF. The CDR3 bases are TGCACCCTTCCTATCCCCAGCCGGCCCTACGAGCAGTACTTC.